The rows below give T cell receptor beta chains drawn from one sample of a study of CD8+ T cells in alopecia areata. TCRdb keeps only in-frame clones here, not all; method: immunoSEQ multiplex PCR. The sample shows about 180,000 clones, around 71% of them seen only once. The source was CD8+ T cells sorted from blood, collected at week 0. The receptors here all came from a human donor with alopecia areata. Both conserved end residues are part of each CDR3. A D gene is named only where the DNA matches it firmly. A clone size is listed for some rows: how often the clone was seen (once, few, many), or a class if it is expanded.

NA TRBJ1-5 NA TRBV28 CASRPGIGNNQPQHF TGTGCCAGCAGACCAGGGATTGGCAACAATCAGCCCCAGCATTTT
NA TRBJ2-1 NA TRBV6-5 CASGAGAPNEQFF TGTGCCAGCGGTGCGGGGGCCCCCAATGAGCAGTTCTTC
NA TRBJ2-7 NA TRBV6-5 CASNLPGAREQYF TGTGCCAGCAACCTTCCGGGGGCGAGGGAGCAGTACTTC
NA TRBJ1-1 NA TRBV4-1 CASSPQGVGSNTEAFF TGCGCCAGCAGCCCCCAAGGGGTTGGATCGAACACTGAAGCTTTCTTT
NA TRBJ2-3 NA TRBV5-6 CASSFGGPDTQYF TGTGCCAGCAGCTTCGGGGGCCCAGATACGCAGTATTTT
NA TRBJ2-3 few TRBV7-9 CASSFPFWPTDTQYF TGTGCCAGCAGCTTTCCATTTTGGCCCACAGATACGCAGTATTTT
NA TRBJ2-7 NA TRBV7-9 CASSPPSYEQYF TGTGCCAGCAGCCCCCCATCCTACGAGCAGTACTTC
NA TRBJ1-1 few TRBV20-1 CSARVGGWPFF TGCAGTGCTAGAGTTGGGGGTTGGCCTTTCTTT
NA TRBJ1-1 NA TRBV7-9 CASSLIRLGTEAFF TGTGCCAGCAGCTTAATCAGGCTTGGGACTGAAGCTTTCTTT
NA TRBJ2-1 NA TRBV7-8 CASSLGRSSSYNEQFF TGTGCCAGCAGCTTGGGCAGGTCGAGCTCCTACAATGAGCAGTTCTTC
NA TRBJ1-2 few TRBV4-1 CASSQARALGYTF TGCGCCAGCAGCCAAGCGAGGGCTCTGGGCTACACCTTC
NA TRBJ1-1 NA TRBV9 CASSPDSGSTEAFF TGTGCCAGCAGCCCCGACTCGGGGAGCACTGAAGCTTTCTTT
TRBD2 TRBJ2-3 few TRBV4-2 CASSQDGLAGLTDTQYF TGTGCCAGCAGCCAAGATGGGCTAGCGGGGCTCACAGATACGCAGTATTTT
TRBD2 TRBJ2-4 NA TRBV19 CASSITSGVKNIQYF TGTGCCAGTAGTATAACTAGCGGGGTTAAAAACATTCAGTACTTC
NA TRBJ1-2 NA TRBV30 CAWSATGVYGYTF TGTGCCTGGAGTGCCACGGGTGTCTATGGCTACACCTTC
TRBD2 TRBJ2-2 NA TRBV5-1 CASSLAGGTGELFF TGCGCCAGCAGCTTAGCGGGGGGAACCGGGGAGCTGTTTTTT
TRBD1 TRBJ2-5 NA TRBV7-9 CASSRFRDSQETQYF TGTGCCAGCAGCCGTTTCCGGGACAGCCAAGAGACCCAGTACTTC
NA TRBJ1-1 NA TRBV14 CASHDGNTEAFF TGTGCCAGCCACGACGGGAACACTGAAGCTTTCTTT
TRBD1 TRBJ2-2 few TRBV19 CASSIAPGGASGTGELFF TGTGCCAGTAGTATAGCGCCAGGGGGCGCTTCAGGCACCGGGGAGCTGTTTTTT
NA TRBJ2-2 NA TRBV28 CASTRANTGELFF TGTGCCAGCACCCGAGCGAACACCGGGGAGCTGTTTTTT
TRBD1 TRBJ1-1 NA TRBV7-9 CASSSPPAGTGATEAFF TGTGCCAGCAGCTCCCCACCGGCCGGGACAGGGGCCACTGAAGCTTTCTTT
NA TRBJ1-3 few TRBV7-9 CASSLRVDGESTIYF TGTGCCAGCAGCTTACGAGTAGACGGAGAAAGCACCATATATTTT
TRBD1 TRBJ2-1 NA TRBV29-1 CSGRTGINNEQFF TGCAGCGGACGGACAGGGATTAACAATGAGCAGTTCTTC
TRBD1 TRBJ1-6 NA TRBV4-1 CASSQLDRVNSPLHF TGCGCCAGCAGCCAACTAGACAGGGTCAATTCACCCCTCCACTTT
NA TRBJ2-7 NA TRBV7-9 CASSSGLDEQYF TGTGCCAGCAGCTCTGGACTCGACGAGCAGTACTTC
NA TRBJ2-1 NA TRBV4-1 CASSQVRGEQFF TGCGCCAGCAGCCAGGTCAGGGGAGAGCAGTTCTTC
NA TRBJ2-7 NA TRBV9 CASAPTFREQYF TGTGCCAGCGCCCCTACTTTCCGGGAGCAGTACTTC
TRBD1 TRBJ2-7 NA TRBV30 CAWSYTGTGSYEQYF TGTGCCTGGAGTTATACCGGGACAGGGTCCTACGAGCAGTACTTC
NA TRBJ2-5 NA TRBV13 CASSSGQGGQETQYF TGTGCCAGCAGCTCCGGACAGGGAGGGCAAGAGACCCAGTACTTC
TRBD1 TRBJ1-2 NA TRBV7-9 CADALLTGTGDGYTF TGTGCCGATGCGCTTCTCACCGGGACAGGGGATGGCTACACCTTC